This record covers a single T cell receptor (beta chain). The antigen this receptor binds is unknown. Per-base qualities were not stored, and no clone one base away is much larger. TRB sequencing was run on genomic DNA with either the immunoSEQ assay at survey resolution or the hsTCRB kit. As for how the authors treated the data: The immunoSEQ software handled the initial read processing, while the LymphoSeq R package was used for the repertoire analyses. For each TRB dataset, clonality was calculated as 1 minus normalized Shannon entropy, and the Gini coefficient was computed as well. To infer phenotypes in unsorted samples, TRB sequences from sorted subsets of the recipient or donor were mapped onto the unsorted samples of the same recipient. Imported from immuneACCESS, the table was reduced by TCRdb to in-frame sequences with V and J called. These copies leave out some clones; in studies compared against another copy, an unresolved V gene accounts for under half, and the cause of the remainder is not known. That table furnishes V, J and clone size, whereas the DNA furnished D and trimming. The sample data list around 17,000 clones, and 85% to 95% of these were observed just once. The top ten constitute about 0.5% of the sample.

The data derive from a study of T cells after posttransplantation cyclophosphamide (dated by TCRdb to 2016 to 2018). Turning to the overall study: Using TRB sequencing, the study followed how the T cell repertoire rebuilt after myeloablative bone marrow transplantation with posttransplantation cyclophosphamide given as GVHD prophylaxis. Samples from about 35 PTCy-treated patients, along with samples from roughly 15 of their related bone marrow donors, underwent antigen receptor sequencing. Blood from all 30 or so PTCy patients who had 1-year posttransplant specimens underwent TRB sequencing. TRB sequencing was also done on up to about 3 additional blood samples from 2 to 5.2 years after transplant in 3 patients, and on pretransplant blood from 4 patients. Because TRA and TRB clonality correlated tightly in about 10 samples, later TCR analyses were limited to TRB. Public TRB sequences were searched against a database of over 3,000 sequences associated with responses to pathogens, tumor antigens, self-antigens and alloantigens. Overall study outcomes, separate from this receptor: The TRB repertoires of T cells infiltrating skin or GI tract showed only limited overlap with the TRB repertoires of T cells in blood. Across the approximately 47 patients, TRB clonality was highly associated with recipient CMV seropositivity and CMV reactivation, and diversity with PTCy was similar to that in the CNI/methotrexate controls. At 1-2 months, donor-recipient similarity was low but rose over the first year, and the later blood repertoires were often dominated by donor CD8+ memory clones.

This specimen's treatment or condition label, per the study, means: high-dose cyclophosphamide on days +3 and +4 as single-agent GVHD prophylaxis. Busulfan and fludarabine conditioning, a related or unrelated marrow graft, and cyclophosphamide on days +3 and +4 were given to PTCy patients. PTCy-treated patients came from a prospective multi-institutional clinical trial. Peripheral blood and bone marrow mononuclear cells were isolated by Ficoll-Hypaque density centrifugation and were cryopreserved. Sorting of CD4+ and CD8+ T cells, including naive and memory subsets, was performed by FACS on a FACSAria II. V has 2 bases trimmed and J has 6 bases trimmed; junction bases matching no gene number 8. From a lookup of the germline V gene, CDR1 and CDR2 are SGHRS and YFSETQ. From its cysteine to its phenylalanine, the CDR3 spans 17 amino acids. Only the CDR3 part of the read is kept: 51 bases, read in frame from the first base.

The sequenced sample was CD4+ T cells sorted from blood, obtained after allogeneic stem cell transplant with posttransplant cyclophosphamide. Recombination linked TRBV5-1 to TRBJ1-6; 10 bases in between match TRBD1. The source of this sequence is a male patient between 60 and 69 years old who received an allogeneic stem cell transplant from a related donor and was CMV-positive. After transplantation, some T cells may belong to the graft donor instead of the recipient. The CDR3 reads CASSFTGTGAGNSPLHF. The nucleotide sequence is given as TGCGCCAGCAGCTTTACCGGGACAGGGGCAGGTAATTCACCCCTCCACTTT.